This T cell receptor (beta chain) originates from a study of tumor T cells in aggressive B-cell lymphoma. Sequencing used immunoSEQ multiplex PCR; TCRdb keeps in-frame clones, though not all of them. The data contain 2,000 to 3,000 clones, about 90% of them singletons. Germline V gene lookup returns CDR1 SEHNR and CDR2 FQNEAQ (reference sequence). This CDR3 has 15 amino acids. Deletions cut 7 bases from V and 10 bases from J, with 20 bases between. The source material was tumor tissue. The rearrangement links TRBV7-9 to TRBJ1-6, with D tentatively TRBD1 (5 bases). This receptor was obtained from an adult with diffuse large B cell lymphoma. The CDR3 sequence: CASTPPAGRYSPLHF. The DNA for the CDR3 is TGTGCCAGCACCCCCCCGGCAGGGAGGTACTCACCCCTCCACTTT.